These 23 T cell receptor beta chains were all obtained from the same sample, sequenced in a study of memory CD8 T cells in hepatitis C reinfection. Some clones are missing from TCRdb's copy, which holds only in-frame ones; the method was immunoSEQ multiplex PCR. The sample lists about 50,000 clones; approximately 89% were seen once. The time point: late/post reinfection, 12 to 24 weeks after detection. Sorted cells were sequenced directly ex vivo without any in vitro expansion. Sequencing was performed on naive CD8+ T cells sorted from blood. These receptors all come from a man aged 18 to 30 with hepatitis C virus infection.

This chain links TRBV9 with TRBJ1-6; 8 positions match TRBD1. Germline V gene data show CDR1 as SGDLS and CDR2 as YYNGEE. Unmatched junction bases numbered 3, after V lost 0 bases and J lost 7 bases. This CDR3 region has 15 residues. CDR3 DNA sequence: TGTGCCAGCAGCGTAGAAGGACAGGGAAATTCACCCCTCCACTTT. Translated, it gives CASSVEGQGNSPLHF. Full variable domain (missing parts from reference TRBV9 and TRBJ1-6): DSGVTQTPKHLITATGQRVTLRCSPRSGDLSVYWYQQSLDQGLQFLIQYYNGEERAKGNILERFSAQQFPDLHSELNLSSLELGDSALYFCASSVEGQGNSPLHFGNGTRLTVT.

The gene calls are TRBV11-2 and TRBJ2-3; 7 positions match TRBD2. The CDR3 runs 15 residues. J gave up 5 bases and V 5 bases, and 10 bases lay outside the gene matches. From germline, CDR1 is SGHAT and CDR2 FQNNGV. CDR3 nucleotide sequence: TGTGCCAGCAGCCCAAATGCGGGAGTTGTAGATACGCAGTATTTT. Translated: CASSPNAGVVDTQYF.

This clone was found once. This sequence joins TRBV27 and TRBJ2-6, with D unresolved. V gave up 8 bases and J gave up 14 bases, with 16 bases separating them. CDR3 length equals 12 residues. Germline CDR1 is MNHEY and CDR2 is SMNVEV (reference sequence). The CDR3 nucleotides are TGTGCCAGCGGTCCGTCTAGTATCCTCCTGACTTTC. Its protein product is CASGPSSILLTF.

The CDR3 region has the DNA TGTGCCAGCAGCTTAGGACTAGCGGCCTCCTACAATGAGCAGTTCTTC. It translates to CASSLGLAASYNEQFF. This rearrangement joins TRBV11-2 to TRBJ2-1, with 9 bases fitting TRBD2. V trimming: 1 base; J trimming: 0 bases; junction bases outside the gene matches: 1. Germline CDR1 and CDR2: SGHAT and FQNNGV. This CDR3 region has 16 residues.

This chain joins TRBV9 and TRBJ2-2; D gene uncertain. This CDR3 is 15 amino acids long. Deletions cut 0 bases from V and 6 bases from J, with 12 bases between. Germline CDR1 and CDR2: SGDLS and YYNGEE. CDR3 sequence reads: CASSVGTDVSGELFF. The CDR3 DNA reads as TGTGCCAGCAGCGTAGGTACAGATGTCTCCGGGGAGCTGTTTTTT.

The CDR3 region is CASRPDGDSGNTIYF. Here the CDR3 DNA reads TGTGCCAGCAGGCCAGACGGGGACTCTGGAAACACCATATATTTT. V is TRBV2 and J is TRBJ1-3; D is undetermined. Germline lookup yields CDR1 SNHLY and CDR2 FYNNEI. V was clipped by 6 bases and J by 0 bases, with 12 bases between them. The CDR3 consists of 15 residues. The full variable domain, with the rest looked up from reference TRBV2 and TRBJ1-3, is EPEVTQTPSHQVTQMGQEVILRCVPISNHLYFYWYRQILGQKVEFLVSFYNNEISEKSEIFDDQFSVERPDGSNFTLKIRSTKLEDSAMYFCASRPDGDSGNTIYFGEGSWLTVV.

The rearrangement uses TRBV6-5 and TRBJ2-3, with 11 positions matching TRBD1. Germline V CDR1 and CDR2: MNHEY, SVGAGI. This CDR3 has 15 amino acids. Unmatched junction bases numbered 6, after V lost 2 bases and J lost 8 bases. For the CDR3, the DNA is TGTGCCAGCAGTTACCGGGACAGGGGGATTGGTACGCAGTATTTT. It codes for CASSYRDRGIGTQYF.

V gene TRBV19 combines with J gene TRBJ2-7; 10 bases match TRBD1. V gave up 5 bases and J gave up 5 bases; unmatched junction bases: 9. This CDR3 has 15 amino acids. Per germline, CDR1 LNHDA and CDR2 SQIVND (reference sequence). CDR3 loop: CASSLTGTGVNEQYF. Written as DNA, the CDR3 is TGTGCCAGTAGTCTCACCGGGACAGGGGTAAACGAGCAGTACTTC.

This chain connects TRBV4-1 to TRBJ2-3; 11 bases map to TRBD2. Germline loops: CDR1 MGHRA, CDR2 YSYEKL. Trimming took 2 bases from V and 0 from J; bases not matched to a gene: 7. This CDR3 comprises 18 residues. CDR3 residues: CASSQLILAGESTDTQYF. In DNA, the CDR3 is TGCGCCAGCAGCCAACTAATACTAGCGGGGGAAAGCACAGATACGCAGTATTTT.

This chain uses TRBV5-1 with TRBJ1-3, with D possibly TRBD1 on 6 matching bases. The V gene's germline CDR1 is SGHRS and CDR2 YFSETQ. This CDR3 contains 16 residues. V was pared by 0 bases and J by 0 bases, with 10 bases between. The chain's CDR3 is CASSLDRASSGNTIYF. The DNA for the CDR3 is TGCGCCAGCAGCTTGGACAGGGCCTCCTCTGGAAACACCATATATTTT.

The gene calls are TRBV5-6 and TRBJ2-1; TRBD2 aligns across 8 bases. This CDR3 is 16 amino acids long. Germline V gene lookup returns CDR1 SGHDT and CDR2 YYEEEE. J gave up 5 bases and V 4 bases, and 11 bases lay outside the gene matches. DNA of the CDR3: TGTGCCAGCAGCCGGGGGGGGGAGGGGGTCCACAATGAGCAGTTCTTC. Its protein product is CASSRGGEGVHNEQFF.

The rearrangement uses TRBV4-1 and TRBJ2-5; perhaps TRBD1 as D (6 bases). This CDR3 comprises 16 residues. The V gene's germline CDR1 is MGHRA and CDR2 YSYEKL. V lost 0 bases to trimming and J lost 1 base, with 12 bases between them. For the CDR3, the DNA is TGCGCCAGCAGCCAAGACTGGCAGGGGATCCAAGAGACCCAGTACTTC. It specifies CASSQDWQGIQETQYF.

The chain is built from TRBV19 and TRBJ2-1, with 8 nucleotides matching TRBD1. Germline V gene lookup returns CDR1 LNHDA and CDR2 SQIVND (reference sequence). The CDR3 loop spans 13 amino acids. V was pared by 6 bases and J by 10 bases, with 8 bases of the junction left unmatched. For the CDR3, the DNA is TGTGCCAGTAGGACAGGGGCAAGTACGGAGCAGTTCTTC. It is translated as CASRTGASTEQFF. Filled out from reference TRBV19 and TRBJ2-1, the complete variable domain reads DGGITQSPKYLFRKEGQNVTLSCEQNLNHDAMYWYRQDPGQGLRLIYYSQIVNDFQKGDIAEGYSVSREKKESFPLTVTSAQKNPTAFYLCASRTGASTEQFFGPGTRLTVL.

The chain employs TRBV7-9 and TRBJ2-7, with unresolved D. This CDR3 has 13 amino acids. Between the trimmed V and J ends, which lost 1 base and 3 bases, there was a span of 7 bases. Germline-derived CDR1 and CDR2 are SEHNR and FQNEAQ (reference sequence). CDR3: CASSLEHYYEQYF. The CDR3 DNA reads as TGTGCCAGCAGCTTAGAACACTACTACGAGCAGTACTTC.

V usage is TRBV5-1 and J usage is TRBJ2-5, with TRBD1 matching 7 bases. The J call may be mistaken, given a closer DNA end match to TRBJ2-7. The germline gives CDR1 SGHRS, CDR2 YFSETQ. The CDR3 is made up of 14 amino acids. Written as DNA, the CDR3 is TGCGCCAGCAGCTTGGAGAGGGGGCACTACGAGCAGTACTTC. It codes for CASSLERGHYEQYF.

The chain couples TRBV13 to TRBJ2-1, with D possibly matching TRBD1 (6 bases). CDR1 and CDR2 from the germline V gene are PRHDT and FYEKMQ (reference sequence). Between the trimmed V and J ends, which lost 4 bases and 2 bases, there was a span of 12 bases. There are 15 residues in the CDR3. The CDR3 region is CASSSTGSPYNEQFF. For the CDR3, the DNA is TGTGCCAGCAGCTCCACAGGGAGCCCCTACAATGAGCAGTTCTTC.

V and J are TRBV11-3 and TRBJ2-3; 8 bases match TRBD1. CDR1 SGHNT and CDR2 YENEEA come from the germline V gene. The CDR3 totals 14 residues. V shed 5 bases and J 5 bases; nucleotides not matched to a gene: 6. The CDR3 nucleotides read TGTGCCAGCAGCCTTGGACAGGGAAAAGATACGCAGTATTTT. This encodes CASSLGQGKDTQYF.

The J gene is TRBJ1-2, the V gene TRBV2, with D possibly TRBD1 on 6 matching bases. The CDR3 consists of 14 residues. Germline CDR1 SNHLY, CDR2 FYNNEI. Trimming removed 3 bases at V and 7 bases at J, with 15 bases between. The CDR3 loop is CASSEITGLGGYTF. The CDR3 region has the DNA TGTGCCAGCAGTGAGATTACAGGGCTGGGTGGCTACACCTTC.

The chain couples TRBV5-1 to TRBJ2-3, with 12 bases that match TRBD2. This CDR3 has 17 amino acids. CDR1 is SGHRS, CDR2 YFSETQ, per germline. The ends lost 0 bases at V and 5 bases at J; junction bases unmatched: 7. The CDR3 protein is CASSLDPSGRVEDTQYF. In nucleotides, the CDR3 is TGCGCCAGCAGCTTGGATCCTAGCGGGAGGGTCGAAGATACGCAGTATTTT. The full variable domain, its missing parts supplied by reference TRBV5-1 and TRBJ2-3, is KAGVTQTPRYLIKTRGQQVTLSCSPISGHRSVSWYQQTPGQGLQFLFEYFSETQRNKGNFPGRFSGRQFSNSRSEMNVSTLELGDSALYLCASSLDPSGRVEDTQYFGPGTRLTVL.

Here the CDR3 DNA reads TGTGCCAGCAGTTACTCGGGACAGGGTCTTGCTGGCTACACCTTC. This encodes CASSYSGQGLAGYTF. V usage is TRBV6-6 and J usage is TRBJ1-2; TRBD1 agrees at 9 bases. V dropped 0 bases and J dropped 7; count of bases not matched to a gene: 6. Germline lookup yields CDR1 MNHNY and CDR2 SVGAGI (reference sequence). The length of the CDR3 is 15 residues.

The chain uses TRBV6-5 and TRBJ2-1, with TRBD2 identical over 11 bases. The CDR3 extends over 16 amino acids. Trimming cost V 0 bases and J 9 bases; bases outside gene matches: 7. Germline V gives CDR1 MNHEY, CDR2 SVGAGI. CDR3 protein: CASSYSVGLAASEQFF. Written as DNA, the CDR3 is TGTGCCAGCAGTTACTCAGTGGGACTAGCGGCCAGTGAGCAGTTCTTC.

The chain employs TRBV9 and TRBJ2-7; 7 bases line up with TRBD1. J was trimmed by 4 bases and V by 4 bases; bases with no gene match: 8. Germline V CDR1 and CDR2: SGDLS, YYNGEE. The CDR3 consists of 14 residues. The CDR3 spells CASSPRTGGYEQYF. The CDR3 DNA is TGTGCCAGCAGCCCCCGGACAGGCGGGTACGAGCAGTACTTC.

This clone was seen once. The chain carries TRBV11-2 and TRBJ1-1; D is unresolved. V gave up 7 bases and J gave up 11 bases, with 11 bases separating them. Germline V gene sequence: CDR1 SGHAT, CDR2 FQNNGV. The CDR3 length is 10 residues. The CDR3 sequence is CASTETRAFF. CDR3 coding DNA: TGTGCCAGCACCGAAACTCGGGCTTTCTTT.